The 22 T cell receptor beta chains below were found in one sample sequenced in a study of blood T cells in healthy people across ages. The use of a sample-barcoded 5' primer and a J-beta primer mix characterized a second PCR of about 7 to 12 cycles. TCRdb re-called the 5' RACE reads with MiXCR, one entry per CDR3 protein. In the table there are approximately 680,000 distinct CDR3 sequences, roughly 30% of which are singletons. Sequencing was done on a sample of blood. These receptors were obtained from a woman at least 80 years old in good health.

This clonotype was observed many times. V gene TRBV6-1 combines with J gene TRBJ1-2, with D possibly matching TRBD1 (6 bases). Trimming cost V 3 bases and J 4 bases, with 12 bases left between them. Germline assignment: CDR1 MNHNS and CDR2 SASEGT. This CDR3 has 14 residues. DNA of the CDR3: TGTGCCAGCAGTGAGGGCGGCAGGGGCTATGGCTACACCTTC. Amino acid sequence: CASSEGGRGYGYTF.

This clonotype was seen only a few times. The chain employs TRBV6-6 and TRBJ1-5, with D hard to call. Trimming took 0 bases from V and 6 from J, leaving 9 bases between them. Per germline, CDR1 MNHNY and CDR2 SVGAGI (reference sequence). This CDR3 contains 14 residues. CDR3 region: CASSYSQQRQPQHF. As DNA, the CDR3 is TGTGCCAGCAGTTACTCCCAACAGCGTCAGCCCCAGCATTTT.

This clonotype showed up just a few times. The rearrangement joins TRBV12-3 or TRBV12-4 to TRBJ1-3; D remains ambiguous. CDR3 length: 13 amino acids. Between the trimmed V and J ends, which lost 7 bases and 0 bases, there was a span of 7 bases. This CDR3 is CASNLGSGNTIYF. CDR3 in DNA: TGTGCCAGCAACCTGGGCTCTGGAAACACCATATATTTT.

This clonotype was recorded at least ten times. This chain uses TRBV12-3 or TRBV12-4 with TRBJ2-5, with a possible D match to TRBD1 (6 bases). V was clipped by 4 bases and J by 2 bases, with 11 bases between them. This CDR3 spans 14 amino acids. The CDR3, as DNA: TGTGCCAGCAGTTGGGGGACATTTCAAGAGACCCAGTACTTC. Protein product: CASSWGTFQETQYF.

This chain joins TRBV29-1 and TRBJ2-3, with 9 nucleotides matching TRBD2. Germline V gene data show CDR1 as SQVTM and CDR2 as ANQGSEA. The CDR3 runs to 15 residues. The ends lost 6 bases at V and 6 bases at J; junction bases unmatched: 13. CDR3 bases: TGCAGCGTGGCCCCACGAGCGGGAGGCGCGGATACGCAGTATTTT. It specifies CSVAPRAGGADTQYF.

This clonotype was recorded many times. This sequence joins TRBV7-9 and TRBJ2-5, with D possibly being TRBD2 (5 bases). The CDR3 consists of 14 residues. The germline gives CDR1 SEHNR, CDR2 FQNEAQ (reference sequence). Trimming took 5 bases from V and 5 from J, leaving 15 bases between them. CDR3 bases: TGTGCCAGCAGCCTAACCCGGACTGGGGAGACCCAGTACTTC. It yields the protein CASSLTRTGETQYF.

The gene calls are TRBV2 and TRBJ2-1; perhaps D is TRBD1 or TRBD2 (5 bases each). The CDR3 covers 14 residues. Germline CDR1 is SNHLY and CDR2 is FYNNEI. Trimming stripped 3 bases from V and 2 bases from J, with 8 bases between. CDR3 sequence: CASSEGRAYNEQFF. The CDR3 coding sequence is TGTGCCAGCAGTGAGGGGCGGGCCTACAATGAGCAGTTCTTC.

As for this clonotype: Germline is not matched at one junction end, which may reflect a read error. The rearrangement links TRBV27 to TRBJ2-2, with 8 positions matching TRBD1. Germline V lookup: CDR1 MNHEY, CDR2 SMNVEV (reference sequence). This CDR3 comprises 16 residues. The CDR3 sequence is CVSSSLAGGITGELFF. The CDR3 region has the DNA TGTGTCAGCAGTTCCTTGGCAGGGGGCATCACCGGGGAGCTGTTTTTT.

The chain joins TRBV12-5 to TRBJ2-3, with TRBD2 identical over 10 bases. Germline V CDR1 and CDR2: LGHNT, FRNRAP. This CDR3 has 17 amino acids. V lost 1 base and J lost 1; bases outside the gene matches: 5. The chain's CDR3 is CASGLALLAGRTDTQYF. The CDR3 DNA reads TGTGCTAGTGGTTTGGCCCTACTAGCGGGACGCACAGATACGCAGTATTTT.

This clonotype came up a few times. This chain joins TRBV5-1 and TRBJ1-1; D perhaps matches TRBD1 (5 bases). Per the germline V gene, CDR1 is SGHRS and CDR2 is YFSETQ. The V and J ends lost 2 bases and 7 bases respectively, with 12 bases between them. CDR3 length equals 13 residues. The CDR3 DNA reads as TGCGCCAGCAGCTTCAGGGTTGGTGGTGAAGCTTTCTTT. Amino acids: CASSFRVGGEAFF. Drawing the rest from reference TRBV5-1 and TRBJ1-1, the complete variable domain is KAGVTQTPRYLIKTRGQQVTLSCSPISGHRSVSWYQQTPGQGLQFLFEYFSETQRNKGNFPGRFSGRQFSNSRSEMNVSTLELGDSALYLCASSFRVGGEAFFGQGTRLTVV.

About this clonotype: One base away lies a much larger clone, so this may be a sequencing read error. The rearrangement uses TRBV20-1 and TRBJ2-7; no clear D. Near its end, the DNA agrees better with TRBJ2-5, so the J call may be wrong. The CDR3 consists of 11 residues. CDR1 DFQATT and CDR2 SNEGSKA come from the germline V gene (reference sequence). The CDR3 spells CSGRLYETQYF. CDR3 sequence (DNA): TGCAGTGGACGGCTCTATGAGACCCAGTACTTC.

This clonotype was counted at least ten times. CDR3 region: CASSAAGRVGSPETQYF. The CDR3 DNA follows: TGTGCCAGCAGTGCCGCGGGAAGGGTGGGGAGCCCCGAGACCCAGTACTTC. The chain combines TRBV27 with TRBJ2-5, with D tentatively TRBD2 (6 bases). Germline V gene sequence: CDR1 MNHEY, CDR2 SMNVEV (reference sequence). V gave up 5 bases and J gave up 5 bases, with 24 bases separating them. The CDR3 runs to 17 residues.

This clonotype came up many times. This chain uses TRBV10-3 with TRBJ2-3, with a weak D call TRBD1 (7 bases). Trimming took 0 bases from V and 3 from J, leaving 13 bases between them. CDR3 length equals 16 residues. Germline CDR1 ENHRY, CDR2 SYGVKD. The CDR3 protein is CAISESAGQWTDTQYF. The CDR3 DNA is TGTGCCATCAGTGAGTCCGCGGGACAGTGGACAGATACGCAGTATTTT.

Ten or more counts support this clonotype. The rearrangement links TRBV6-2 or TRBV6-3 to TRBJ2-1; D is unresolved. CDR1 and CDR2 (germline): MNHEY, SVGEGT. The V gene lost 6 bases and the J gene lost 11 bases, with 14 bases spanning the gap. The length of the CDR3 is 12 residues. CDR3 sequence (DNA): TGTGCCAGCAGCGGCGTGAGCCCTAAGCAGTTCTTC. Its protein product is CASSGVSPKQFF.

V and J are TRBV7-6 and TRBJ1-3; no clear D. The CDR3 has 16 residues. Germline V lookup: CDR1 SGHVS, CDR2 FNYEAQ. V was pared by 1 base and J by 4 bases, with 14 bases between. DNA of the CDR3: TGTGCCAGCAGCTTAGTCTCGCAACCCCCCGGAAACACCATATATTTT. It is translated as CASSLVSQPPGNTIYF.

A word on this clonotype: A much larger clone differs from this one at a single base, so this may be a read error. V and J are TRBV30 and TRBJ2-7; a weak D match, TRBD2 (7 bases). V was clipped by 3 bases and J by 4 bases, with 16 bases between them. The V gene's germline CDR1 is GTSNPN and CDR2 SVGIG (reference sequence). This CDR3 has 14 amino acids. The DNA for the CDR3 is TGTGCCTGGAGCACTAGCGAGGGGGTTTACGAGCAGTACTTC. It codes for CAWSTSEGVYEQYF. The variable domain in full, completed from reference TRBV30 and TRBJ2-7, reads SQTIHQWPATLVQPVGSPLSLECTVEGTSNPNLYWYRQAAGRGLQLLFYSVGIGQISSEVPQNLSASRPQDRQFILSSKKLLLSDSGFYLCAWSTSEGVYEQYFGPGTRLTVT.

The chain is built from TRBV11-2 and TRBJ2-2; D may match TRBD1 or TRBD2 (7 bases each). This CDR3 region has 17 residues. Between the trimmed V and J ends, which lost 0 bases and 5 bases, there was a span of 16 bases. The germline V gene has CDR1 SGHAT and CDR2 FQNNGV. The CDR3 sequence: CASSLDQGEGQTGELFF. CDR3 sequence (DNA): TGTGCCAGCAGCTTAGATCAGGGGGAGGGCCAAACCGGGGAGCTGTTTTTT.

In this sample, this clonotype turned up many times. The V and J genes are TRBV7-2 and TRBJ2-3; TRBD2 aligns across 8 bases. Per germline, CDR1 SGHTA and CDR2 FQGNSA. V shed 2 bases and J 4 bases; nucleotides not matched to a gene: 8. This CDR3 has 16 residues. The CDR3 loop is CASSLKGGGKPDTQYF. The CDR3 DNA sequence: TGTGCCAGCAGCTTAAAGGGCGGGGGGAAACCAGATACGCAGTATTTT.

This rearrangement joins TRBV28 to TRBJ2-7, with a weak D call TRBD2 (5 bases). The length of the CDR3 is 12 residues. The V gene lost 4 bases and the J gene lost 10 bases, with 14 bases spanning the gap. Germline-derived CDR1 and CDR2 are MDHEN and SYDVKM. The CDR3 sequence: CASSSSGEAQYF. The CDR3 DNA reads TGTGCCAGCAGTTCCAGCGGAGAGGCCCAGTACTTC.

The chain has TRBV27 and TRBJ1-1, with a possible D match to TRBD1 (6 bases). Trimming removed 2 bases from V and 2 bases from J, with 12 bases in between. CDR3 length: 15 amino acids. Germline assignment: CDR1 MNHEY and CDR2 SMNVEV (reference sequence). The CDR3 spells CASSLRGGQNTEAFF. In DNA, the CDR3 is TGTGCCAGCAGTTTACGAGGGGGTCAAAACACTGAAGCTTTCTTT.

This clonotype was seen ten or more times. The V and J genes are TRBV7-3 and TRBJ2-3; 11 bases line up with TRBD2. Trimming removed 1 base from V and 1 base from J; junction bases left unmatched: 16. CDR1 SGHTA and CDR2 FQGTGA come from the germline V gene. This CDR3 has 21 residues. Here the CDR3 reads CASSLRNSGGAAGSRTDTQYF. CDR3 coding DNA: TGTGCCAGCAGCTTAAGGAATAGCGGGGGGGCAGCGGGAAGTCGCACAGATACGCAGTATTTT.

This clonotype was recorded many times. The DNA of the CDR3 is TGTGCCAGCAGTACGGGGGGAGATACGCAGTATTTT. It codes for CASSTGGDTQYF. V usage is TRBV6-5 and J usage is TRBJ2-3; 7 bases map to TRBD2. V dropped 5 bases and J dropped 5; count of bases not matched to a gene: 1. The CDR3 has 12 residues. Germline V gene lookup returns CDR1 MNHEY and CDR2 SVGAGI.